Each of the 14 T cell receptor beta chains below was sequenced from the same sample in a study of control samples from healthy donors and cancer patients. Assay: immunoSEQ multiplex PCR; the TCRdb copy retains only in-frame clones and omits some. In the table there are about 180,000 clones, 90% to 95% of which are singletons. Sequenced material: blood. The source is a woman in her late teens or twenties in good health.

The V gene is TRBV5-1, the J gene TRBJ2-5, with D unclear. Germline assignment: CDR1 SGHRS and CDR2 YFSETQ. The CDR3 spans 13 residues. Trimming pared 0 bases from V and 3 bases from J, leaving 6 bases between. CDR3 protein: CASSLGHEETQYF. CDR3 sequence (DNA): TGCGCCAGCAGCTTGGGCCACGAAGAGACCCAGTACTTC. The full variable domain, rest sourced from reference TRBV5-1 and TRBJ2-5, is KAGVTQTPRYLIKTRGQQVTLSCSPISGHRSVSWYQQTPGQGLQFLFEYFSETQRNKGNFPGRFSGRQFSNSRSEMNVSTLELGDSALYLCASSLGHEETQYFGPGTRLLVL.

CDR3 sequence reads: CASSVGSGNTEAFF. CDR3 DNA sequence: TGTGCCAGCAGCGTAGGGTCCGGGAACACTGAAGCTTTCTTT. The V and J genes are TRBV11-3 and TRBJ1-1; D unresolved. Germline CDR1 reads SGHNT; CDR2 reads YENEEA. Deletions cut 5 bases from V and 1 base from J, with 11 bases between. This CDR3 comprises 14 residues.

This clone was picked up one time. The chain links TRBV12-3 or TRBV12-4 to TRBJ1-3; the D is unclear. V was trimmed by 4 bases and J by 0 bases, leaving 4 bases between them. This CDR3 region has 13 residues. As DNA, the CDR3 is TGTGCCAGCAGTTCCTTCTCTGGAAACACCATATATTTT. Translated, it gives CASSSFSGNTIYF.

The chain has TRBV12-5 and TRBJ2-3, with 13 bases identical to TRBD2. The CDR3 has 15 amino acids. With V trimmed by 5 bases and J by 6 bases, 5 bases remained unmatched. Germline lookup yields CDR1 LGHNT and CDR2 FRNRAP. CDR3 region: CASGNGLAGADTQYF. DNA for the CDR3: TGTGCTAGTGGTAACGGACTAGCGGGGGCGGATACGCAGTATTTT.

This clone was counted between two and nine times. This chain joins TRBV13 and TRBJ1-1, with TRBD1 as a possible D gene (6 bases). Germline V gene sequence: CDR1 PRHDT, CDR2 FYEKMQ (reference sequence). Trimming took off 7 bases at V and 6 bases at J, with 27 bases between the two ends. CDR3 size: 17 residues. CDR3 sequence reads: CASMGRGADVLRAEAFF. The CDR3 bases are TGTGCCAGCATGGGTCGGGGGGCAGACGTTCTAAGGGCTGAAGCTTTCTTT.

This clone was observed once. The chain carries TRBV29-1 and TRBJ1-1; D perhaps matches TRBD1 (5 bases). Germline lookup yields CDR1 SQVTM and CDR2 ANQGSEA. The germline V and J ends were trimmed by 6 bases and 0 bases, with 11 bases remaining between them. This CDR3 comprises 13 residues. The DNA for the CDR3 is TGCAGCGTGGGGGACGGACTGAACACTGAAGCTTTCTTT. This codes for CSVGDGLNTEAFF.

As regards this clone: Different DNA sequences within this sample yield the same CDR3. This chain uses TRBV12-3 or TRBV12-4 with TRBJ1-1, with no clear D. This CDR3 contains 12 residues. Trimming took off 3 bases at V and 7 bases at J, with 9 bases between the two ends. CDR3 nucleotides: TGTGCCAGCAGTTTCCGAGGCGGTGAAGCTTTCTTT. This sequence encodes CASSFRGGEAFF.

The rearrangement joins TRBV5-1 to TRBJ2-7; 10 positions match TRBD2. The length of the CDR3 is 17 residues. The V gene's germline CDR1 is SGHRS and CDR2 YFSETQ. V shed 1 base and J 2 bases; nucleotides not matched to a gene: 9. CDR3 nucleotide sequence: TGCGCCAGCAGCTTGAATCAGCGGGGGGGCCGCACCTACGAGCAGTACTTC. It specifies CASSLNQRGGRTYEQYF.

V and J are TRBV5-1 and TRBJ1-1, with TRBD1 matching 7 bases. The trim removed 4 bases at V and 2 bases at J, leaving 8 bases unmatched. Germline CDR1 and CDR2: SGHRS and YFSETQ. The CDR3 runs to 15 residues. The CDR3 is CASSEPGTVNTEAFF. Here the CDR3 DNA reads TGCGCCAGCAGCGAACCCGGGACAGTAAACACTGAAGCTTTCTTT. The whole variable domain, remainder taken from reference TRBV5-1 and TRBJ1-1, is KAGVTQTPRYLIKTRGQQVTLSCSPISGHRSVSWYQQTPGQGLQFLFEYFSETQRNKGNFPGRFSGRQFSNSRSEMNVSTLELGDSALYLCASSEPGTVNTEAFFGQGTRLTVV.

This clone was seen just once. The chain is built from TRBV7-9 and TRBJ1-1; no clear D gene. The CDR3 runs 12 residues. Germline V lookup: CDR1 SEHNR, CDR2 FQNEAQ (reference sequence). V was clipped by 3 bases and J by 4 bases, with 6 bases between them. Written as DNA, the CDR3 is TGTGCCAGCAGCTTGGGCAGCACTGAAGCTTTCTTT. It encodes CASSLGSTEAFF.

The chain joins TRBV6-4 to TRBJ2-3; D may be TRBD1 (6 bases). The germline V gene has CDR1 MRHNA and CDR2 SNTAGT. This CDR3 is built from 13 residues. V was pared by 8 bases and J by 0 bases, with 9 bases between. CDR3 in DNA: TGTGCCAGCGGGGGCACTAGCACAGATACGCAGTATTTT. The encoded protein is CASGGTSTDTQYF.

This sequence joins TRBV9 and TRBJ2-3; 7 bases agree with TRBD1. The CDR3 has 16 amino acids. Trimming at V came to 3 bases and at J to 1 base, leaving 8 bases not matched to a gene. Germline CDR1 is SGDLS and CDR2 is YYNGEE. This chain's CDR3 is CASSESTGVRTDTQYF. The CDR3 region has the DNA TGTGCCAGCAGCGAAAGTACAGGGGTCCGCACAGATACGCAGTATTTT.

This chain links TRBV7-9 with TRBJ2-5; no reliable D call. The CDR3 is made up of 15 amino acids. CDR1 is SEHNR and CDR2 is FQNEAQ in the germline V gene (reference sequence). V lost 1 base and J 2 bases, leaving 11 bases between the germline ends. The CDR3 is CASSLGLVEQETQYF. The CDR3 nucleotides read TGTGCCAGCAGCTTAGGACTGGTTGAACAAGAGACCCAGTACTTC.

The V call is TRBV13, the J call TRBJ2-7, with TRBD2 as a possible D gene (6 bases). V was clipped by 0 bases and J by 0 bases, with 12 bases between them. The CDR3 is 16 residues long. The germline V gene has CDR1 PRHDT and CDR2 FYEKMQ (reference sequence). The CDR3 coding sequence is TGTGCCAGCAGCTTAGGAAGGGCGGGGAGCTCCTACGAGCAGTACTTC. This translates into CASSLGRAGSSYEQYF.